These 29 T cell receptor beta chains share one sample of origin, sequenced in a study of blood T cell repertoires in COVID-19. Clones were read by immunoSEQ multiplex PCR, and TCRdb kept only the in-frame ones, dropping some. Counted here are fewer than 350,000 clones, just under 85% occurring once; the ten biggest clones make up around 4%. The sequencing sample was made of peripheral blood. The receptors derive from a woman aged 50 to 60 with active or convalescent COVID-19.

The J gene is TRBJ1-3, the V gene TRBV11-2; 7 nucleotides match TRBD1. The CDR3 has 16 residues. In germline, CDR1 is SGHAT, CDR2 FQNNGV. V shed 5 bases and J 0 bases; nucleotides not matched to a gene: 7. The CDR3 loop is CASSPGGSGSGNTIYF. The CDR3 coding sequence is TGTGCCAGCAGCCCAGGGGGTTCTGGCTCTGGAAACACCATATATTTT.

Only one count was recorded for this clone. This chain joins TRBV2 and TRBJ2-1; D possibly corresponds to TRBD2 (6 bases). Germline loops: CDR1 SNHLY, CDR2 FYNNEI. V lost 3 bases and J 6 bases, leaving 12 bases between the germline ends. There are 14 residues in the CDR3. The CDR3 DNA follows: TGTGCCAGCAGTGATAGCGGTTCGGGCAATGAGCAGTTCTTC. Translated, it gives CASSDSGSGNEQFF.

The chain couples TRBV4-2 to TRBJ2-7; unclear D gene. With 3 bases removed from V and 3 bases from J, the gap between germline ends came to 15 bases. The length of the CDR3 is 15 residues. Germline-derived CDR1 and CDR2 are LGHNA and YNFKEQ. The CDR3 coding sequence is TGTGCCAGCAGCCAGTATCAGAGCCCAGGCTACGAGCAGTACTTC. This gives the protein CASSQYQSPGYEQYF.

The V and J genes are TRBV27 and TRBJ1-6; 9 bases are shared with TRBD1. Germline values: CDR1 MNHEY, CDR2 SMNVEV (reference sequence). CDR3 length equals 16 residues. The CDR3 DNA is TGTGCTAGTACGTGGGGGGGACAGGGTTTTTATTCACCCCTCCACTTT. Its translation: CASTWGGQGFYSPLHF.

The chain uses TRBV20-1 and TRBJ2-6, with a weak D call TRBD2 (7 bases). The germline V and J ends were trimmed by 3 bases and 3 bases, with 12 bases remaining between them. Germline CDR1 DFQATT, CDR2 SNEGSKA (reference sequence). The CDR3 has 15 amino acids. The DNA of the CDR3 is TGCAGTGCTAGTCCGGGGGGCATTGGGGCCAACGTCCTGACTTTC. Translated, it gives CSASPGGIGANVLTF.

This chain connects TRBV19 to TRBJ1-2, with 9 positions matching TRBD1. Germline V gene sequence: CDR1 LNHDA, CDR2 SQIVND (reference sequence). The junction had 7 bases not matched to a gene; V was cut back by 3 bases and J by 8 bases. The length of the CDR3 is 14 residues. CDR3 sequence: CASSIVRDRDGYTF. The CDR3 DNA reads TGTGCCAGTAGTATCGTCCGGGACAGGGACGGCTACACCTTC.

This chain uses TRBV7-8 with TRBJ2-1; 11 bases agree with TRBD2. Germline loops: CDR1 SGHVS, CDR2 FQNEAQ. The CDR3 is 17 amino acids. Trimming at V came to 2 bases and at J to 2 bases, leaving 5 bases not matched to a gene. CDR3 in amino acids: CASSLKGTSGPYNEQFF. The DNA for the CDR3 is TGTGCCAGCAGCTTAAAGGGGACTAGCGGTCCCTACAATGAGCAGTTCTTC.

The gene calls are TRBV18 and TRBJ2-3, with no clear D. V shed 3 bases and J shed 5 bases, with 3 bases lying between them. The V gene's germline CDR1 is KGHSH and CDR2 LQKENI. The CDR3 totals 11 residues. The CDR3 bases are TGTGCCAGCTCACCCCGAGATACGCAGTATTTT. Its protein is CASSPRDTQYF.

The CDR3 DNA sequence: TGTGCCAGCAGTTACGGGGAGCGCTATGGCTACACCTTC. It specifies CASSYGERYGYTF. This chain joins TRBV6-5 and TRBJ1-2; no firm D call. This CDR3 is built from 13 residues. Germline V gene lookup returns CDR1 MNHEY and CDR2 SVGAGI. V lost 2 bases to trimming and J lost 4 bases, with 8 bases between them.

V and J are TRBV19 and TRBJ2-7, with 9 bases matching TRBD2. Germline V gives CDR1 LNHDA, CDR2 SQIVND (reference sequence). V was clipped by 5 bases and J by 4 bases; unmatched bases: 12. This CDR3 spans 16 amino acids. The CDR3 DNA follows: TGTGCCAGTAGTCCGGGTCGTGGTAGCGGGAGTTACGAGCAGTACTTC. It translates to CASSPGRGSGSYEQYF.

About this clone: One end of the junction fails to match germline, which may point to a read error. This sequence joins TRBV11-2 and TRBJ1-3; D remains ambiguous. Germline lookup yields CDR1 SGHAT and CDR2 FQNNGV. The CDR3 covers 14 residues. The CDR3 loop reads CASSSRDSGNAIYF. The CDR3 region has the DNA TGTGCCAGCAGCTCCCGAGACTCTGGAAACGCCATATATTTT.

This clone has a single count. CDR3 sequence: CASTDSQLGYGYTF. Here the CDR3 DNA reads TGTGCCAGCACTGACAGCCAGCTGGGCTATGGCTACACCTTC. This chain connects TRBV6-6 to TRBJ1-2, with a tentative D call TRBD1 (5 bases). CDR1 and CDR2 from the germline V gene are MNHNY and SVGAGI (reference sequence). Trimming pared 7 bases from V and 4 bases from J, leaving 16 bases between. This CDR3 has 14 residues.

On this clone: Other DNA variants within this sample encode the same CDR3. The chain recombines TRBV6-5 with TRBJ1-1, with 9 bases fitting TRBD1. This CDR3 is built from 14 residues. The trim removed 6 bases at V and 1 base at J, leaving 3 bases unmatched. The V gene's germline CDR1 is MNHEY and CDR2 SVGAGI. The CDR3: CASRGTGRNTEAFF. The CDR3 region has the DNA TGTGCCAGCAGGGGGACAGGGCGGAACACTGAAGCTTTCTTT.

The CDR3 spells CASSFSLTSPETQYF. DNA of the CDR3: TGTGCCAGCAGCTTTTCACTTACTAGCCCAGAGACCCAGTACTTC. This chain uses TRBV27 with TRBJ2-5; a weak D match, TRBD2 (6 bases). The CDR3 is made up of 15 amino acids. Germline loops: CDR1 MNHEY, CDR2 SMNVEV (reference sequence). V was cut by 6 bases and J by 4 bases, with 18 bases left in between.

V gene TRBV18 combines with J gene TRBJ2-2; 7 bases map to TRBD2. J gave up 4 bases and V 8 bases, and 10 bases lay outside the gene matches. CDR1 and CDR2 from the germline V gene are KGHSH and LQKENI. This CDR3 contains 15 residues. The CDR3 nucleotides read TGTGCCAGCGCCAGATCCGCGGGAGCCACCGGGGAGCTGTTTTTT. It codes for CASARSAGATGELFF.

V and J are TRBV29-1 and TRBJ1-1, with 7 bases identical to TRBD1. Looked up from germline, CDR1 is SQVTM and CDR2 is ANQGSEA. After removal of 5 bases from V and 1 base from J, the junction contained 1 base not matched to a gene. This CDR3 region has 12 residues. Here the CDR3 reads CSVRTGNTEAFF. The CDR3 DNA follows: TGCAGCGTTAGGACAGGGAACACTGAAGCTTTCTTT. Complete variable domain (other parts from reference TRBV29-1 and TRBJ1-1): SAVISQKPSRDICQRGTSLTIQCQVDSQVTMMFWYRQQPGQSLTLIATANQGSEATYESGFVIDKFPISRPNLTFSTLTVSNMSPEDSSIYLCSVRTGNTEAFFGQGTRLTVV.

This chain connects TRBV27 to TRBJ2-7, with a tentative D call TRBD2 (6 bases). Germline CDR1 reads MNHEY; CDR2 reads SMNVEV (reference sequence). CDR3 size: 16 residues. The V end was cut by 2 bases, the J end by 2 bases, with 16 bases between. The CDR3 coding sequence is TGTGCCAGCAGTTTAACCCTCTCTCGGGGGACCTACGAGCAGTACTTC. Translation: CASSLTLSRGTYEQYF.

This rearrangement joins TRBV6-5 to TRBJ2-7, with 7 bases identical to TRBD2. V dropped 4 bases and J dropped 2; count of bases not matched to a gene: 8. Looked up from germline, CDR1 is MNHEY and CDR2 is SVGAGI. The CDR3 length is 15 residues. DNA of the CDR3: TGTGCCAGCAGTTTTGTAGCGGGCTTTCCCTACGAGCAGTACTTC. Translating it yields CASSFVAGFPYEQYF.

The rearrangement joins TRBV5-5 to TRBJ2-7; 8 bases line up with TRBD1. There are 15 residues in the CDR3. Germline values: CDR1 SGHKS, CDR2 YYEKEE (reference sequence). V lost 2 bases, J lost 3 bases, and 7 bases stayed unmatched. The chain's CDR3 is CASSFRTGSNYEQYF. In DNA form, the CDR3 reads TGTGCCAGCAGCTTCAGGACAGGGTCCAACTACGAGCAGTACTTC.

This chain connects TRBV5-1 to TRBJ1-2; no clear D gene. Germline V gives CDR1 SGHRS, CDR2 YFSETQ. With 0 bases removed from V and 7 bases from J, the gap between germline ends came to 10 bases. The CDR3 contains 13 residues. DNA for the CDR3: TGCGCCAGCAGCTTGGCTGGTGTGGCTGGCTACACCTTC. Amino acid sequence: CASSLAGVAGYTF.

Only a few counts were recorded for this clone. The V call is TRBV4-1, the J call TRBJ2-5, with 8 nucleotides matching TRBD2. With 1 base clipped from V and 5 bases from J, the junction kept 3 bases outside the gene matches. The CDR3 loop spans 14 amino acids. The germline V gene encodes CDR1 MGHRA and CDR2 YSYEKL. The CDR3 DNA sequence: TGCGCCAGCAGCCAAGCAGCGGGAGACGAGACCCAGTACTTC. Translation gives CASSQAAGDETQYF.

CDR3 bases: TGTGCCAGCAGCCACGACCCCCTCGGACTAGCGGGAGGAAATGAGCAGTTCTTC. This codes for CASSHDPLGLAGGNEQFF. V is TRBV3-1 (or the pseudogene TRBV3-2) and J is TRBJ2-1, with 14 bases that match TRBD2. CDR3 length equals 18 residues. Trimming cost V 3 bases and J 7 bases; bases outside gene matches: 11. Germline V gene lookup returns CDR1 LGHDT and CDR2 YNNKEL (reference sequence).

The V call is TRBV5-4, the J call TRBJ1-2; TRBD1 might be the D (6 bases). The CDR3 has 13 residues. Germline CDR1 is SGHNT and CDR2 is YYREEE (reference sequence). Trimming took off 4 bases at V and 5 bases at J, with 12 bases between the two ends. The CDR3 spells CASSRTQGYGYTF. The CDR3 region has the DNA TGTGCCAGCAGCCGAACACAGGGATATGGCTACACCTTC.

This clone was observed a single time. CDR3 sequence reads: CASSGPRAGGELFF. CDR3 DNA sequence: TGTGCCAGCAGTGGGCCCAGGGCTGGCGGGGAGCTGTTTTTT. The V call is TRBV25-1, the J call TRBJ2-2, with a tentative D call TRBD1 (5 bases). Per the germline V gene, CDR1 is MGHDK and CDR2 is SYGVNS. The CDR3 is made up of 14 amino acids. The V end lost 4 bases, the J end lost 7 bases, and 13 bases lay between the germline ends.

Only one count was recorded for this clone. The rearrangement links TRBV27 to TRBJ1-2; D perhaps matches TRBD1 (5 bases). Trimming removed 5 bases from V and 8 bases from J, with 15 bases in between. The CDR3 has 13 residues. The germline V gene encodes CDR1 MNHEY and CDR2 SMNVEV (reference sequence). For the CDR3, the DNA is TGTGCCAGCAGTGCGGGGGTGCTCTTCGGCTACACCTTC. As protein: CASSAGVLFGYTF.

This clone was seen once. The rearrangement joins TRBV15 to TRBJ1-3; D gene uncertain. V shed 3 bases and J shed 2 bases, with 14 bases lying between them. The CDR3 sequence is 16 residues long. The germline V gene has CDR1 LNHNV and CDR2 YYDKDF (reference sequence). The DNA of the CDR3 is TGTGCCACCAGCAGGGCCCTGGCGGGGACTGGAAACACCATATATTTT. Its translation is CATSRALAGTGNTIYF.

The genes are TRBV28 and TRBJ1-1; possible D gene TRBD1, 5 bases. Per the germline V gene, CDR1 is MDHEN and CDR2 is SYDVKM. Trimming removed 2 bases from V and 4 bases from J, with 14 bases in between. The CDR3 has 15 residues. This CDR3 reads CASSLRGRKATEAFF. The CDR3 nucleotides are TGTGCCAGCAGTTTAAGGGGCAGGAAGGCCACTGAAGCTTTCTTT. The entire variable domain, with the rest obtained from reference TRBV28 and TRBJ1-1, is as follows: DVKVTQSSRYLVKRTGEKVFLECVQDMDHENMFWYRQDPGLGLRLIYFSYDVKMKEKGDIPEGYSVSREKKERFSLILESASTNQTSMYLCASSLRGRKATEAFFGQGTRLTVV.

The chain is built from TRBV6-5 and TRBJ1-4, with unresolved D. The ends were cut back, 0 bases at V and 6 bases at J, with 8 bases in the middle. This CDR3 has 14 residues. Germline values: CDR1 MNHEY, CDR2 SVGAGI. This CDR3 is CASSYSSGDEKLFF. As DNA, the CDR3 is TGTGCCAGCAGTTACTCCTCCGGAGATGAAAAACTGTTTTTT.

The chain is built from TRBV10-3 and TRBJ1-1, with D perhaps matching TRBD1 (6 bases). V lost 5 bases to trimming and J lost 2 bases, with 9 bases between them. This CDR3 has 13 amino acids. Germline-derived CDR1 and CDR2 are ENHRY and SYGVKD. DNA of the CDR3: TGTGCCATCAGTCAGGGGCTAAACACTGAAGCTTTCTTT. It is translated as CAISQGLNTEAFF.